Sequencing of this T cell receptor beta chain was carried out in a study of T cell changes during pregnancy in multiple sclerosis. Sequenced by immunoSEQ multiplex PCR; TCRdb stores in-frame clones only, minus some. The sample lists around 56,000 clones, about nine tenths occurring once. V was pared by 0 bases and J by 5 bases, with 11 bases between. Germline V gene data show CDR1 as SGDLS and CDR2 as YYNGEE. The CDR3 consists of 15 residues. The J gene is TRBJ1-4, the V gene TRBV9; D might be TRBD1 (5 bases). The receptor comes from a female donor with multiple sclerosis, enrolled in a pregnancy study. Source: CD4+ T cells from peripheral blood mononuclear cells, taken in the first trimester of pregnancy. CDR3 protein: CASSVAPAGNEKLFF. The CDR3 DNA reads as TGTGCCAGCAGCGTAGCTCCGGCAGGGAATGAAAAACTGTTTTTT.